Here is one T cell receptor beta chain with its context. V gave up 3 bases and J gave up 1 base; unmatched junction bases: 6. Germline V gene data show CDR1 as MDHEN and CDR2 as SYDVKM. CDR3 size: 16 residues. The sample comes from a study of blood T cell repertoires in COVID-19. Study at large: Acute and convalescent COVID-19 specimens originated in the United States, Italy and Spain. T cells, B-cell-depleted T cells, or PBMCs provided the cDNA or gDNA that served as material.

Original processing methods: For nucleated cells, counts were estimated from reference gene primer amplification. Data came from immunoSEQ multiplex PCR; TCRdb stores just in-frame clones and leaves some out. D and trimming come from the DNA, and the V and J calls and clone size come from that table. The sample gives about 200,000 clones, around four fifths of which show up once; 6% to 8.5% is in the top ten. The sequence was obtained from a woman aged 45-60 years with active or convalescent COVID-19. This chain links TRBV28 with TRBJ2-1; 7 positions match TRBD2. The specimen was peripheral blood. In DNA form, the CDR3 reads TGTGCCAGCAGTTTGGGCGGGAGTCTTTCCTACAATGAGCAGTTCTTC. Translation gives CASSLGGSLSYNEQFF.